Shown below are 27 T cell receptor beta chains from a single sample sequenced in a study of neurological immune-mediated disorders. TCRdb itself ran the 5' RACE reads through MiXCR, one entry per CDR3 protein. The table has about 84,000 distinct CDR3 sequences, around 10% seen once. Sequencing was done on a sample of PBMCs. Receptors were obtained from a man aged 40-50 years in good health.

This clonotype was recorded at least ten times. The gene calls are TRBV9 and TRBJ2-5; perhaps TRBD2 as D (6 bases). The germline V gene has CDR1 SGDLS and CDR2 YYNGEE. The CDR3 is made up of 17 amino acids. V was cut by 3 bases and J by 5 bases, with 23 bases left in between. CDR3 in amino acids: CASSAGLLNFNRETQYF. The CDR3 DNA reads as TGTGCCAGCAGCGCGGGACTCCTAAATTTCAACAGGGAGACCCAGTACTTC.

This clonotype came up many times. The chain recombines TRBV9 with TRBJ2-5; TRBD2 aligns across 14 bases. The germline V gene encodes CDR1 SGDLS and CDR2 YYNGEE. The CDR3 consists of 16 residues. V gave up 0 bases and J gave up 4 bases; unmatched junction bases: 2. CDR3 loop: CASSVEGLAGVETQYF. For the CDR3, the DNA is TGTGCCAGCAGCGTAGAGGGACTAGCGGGGGTAGAGACCCAGTACTTC.

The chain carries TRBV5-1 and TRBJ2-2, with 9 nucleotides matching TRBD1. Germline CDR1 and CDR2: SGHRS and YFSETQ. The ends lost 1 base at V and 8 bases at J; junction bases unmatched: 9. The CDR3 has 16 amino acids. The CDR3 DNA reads TGCGCCAGCAGCTTGATCGGACAGGGGATCTCTGGGGAGCTGTTTTTT. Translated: CASSLIGQGISGELFF.

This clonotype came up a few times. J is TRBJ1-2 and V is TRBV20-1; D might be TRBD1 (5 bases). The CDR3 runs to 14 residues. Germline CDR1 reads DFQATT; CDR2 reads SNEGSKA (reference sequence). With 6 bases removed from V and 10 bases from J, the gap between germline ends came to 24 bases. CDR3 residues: CSAPSPGRGDFYTF. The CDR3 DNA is TGCAGTGCGCCTAGCCCGGGACGGGGGGATTTCTACACCTTC.

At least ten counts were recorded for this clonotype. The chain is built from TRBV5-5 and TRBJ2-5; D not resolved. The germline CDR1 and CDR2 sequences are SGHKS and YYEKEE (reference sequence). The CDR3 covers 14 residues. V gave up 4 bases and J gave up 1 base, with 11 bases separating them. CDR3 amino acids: CASSPYRSQETQYF. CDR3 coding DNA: TGTGCCAGCAGCCCATACCGCAGCCAAGAGACCCAGTACTTC.

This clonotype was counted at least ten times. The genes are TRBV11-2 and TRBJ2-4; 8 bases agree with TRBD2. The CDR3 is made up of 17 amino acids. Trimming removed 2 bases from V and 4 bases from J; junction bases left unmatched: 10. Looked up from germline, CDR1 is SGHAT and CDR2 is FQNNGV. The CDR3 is CASSLLFGAGEKNIQYF. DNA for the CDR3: TGTGCCAGCAGCTTATTATTCGGAGCGGGAGAGAAAAACATTCAGTACTTC.

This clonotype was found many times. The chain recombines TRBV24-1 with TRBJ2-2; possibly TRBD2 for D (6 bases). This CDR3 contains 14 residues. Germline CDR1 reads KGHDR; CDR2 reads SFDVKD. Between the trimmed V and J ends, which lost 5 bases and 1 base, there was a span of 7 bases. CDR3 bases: TGTGCCACCAGTGCGGGGGTGAACACCGGGGAGCTGTTTTTT. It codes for CATSAGVNTGELFF.

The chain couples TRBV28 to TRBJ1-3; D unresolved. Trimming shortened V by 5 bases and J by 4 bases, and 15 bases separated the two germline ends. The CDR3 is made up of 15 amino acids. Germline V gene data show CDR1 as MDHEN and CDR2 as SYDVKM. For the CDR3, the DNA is TGTGCCAGCAGTCCAATGCATGGAAAAGGAAACACCATATATTTT. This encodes CASSPMHGKGNTIYF.

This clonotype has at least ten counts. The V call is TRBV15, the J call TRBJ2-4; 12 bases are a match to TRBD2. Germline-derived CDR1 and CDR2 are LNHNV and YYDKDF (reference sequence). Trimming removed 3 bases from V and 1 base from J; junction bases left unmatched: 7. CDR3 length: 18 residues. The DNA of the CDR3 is TGTGCCACCAGCAGGGCTAGCGGGGGGGCCGTGGCCAAAAACATTCAGTACTTC. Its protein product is CATSRASGGAVAKNIQYF.

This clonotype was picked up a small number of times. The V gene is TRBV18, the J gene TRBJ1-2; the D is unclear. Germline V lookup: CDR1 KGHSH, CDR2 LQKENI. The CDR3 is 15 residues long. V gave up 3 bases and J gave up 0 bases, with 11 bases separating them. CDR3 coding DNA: TGTGCCAGCTCACCTAGTAGGTTTACTAACTATGGCTACACCTTC. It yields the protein CASSPSRFTNYGYTF.

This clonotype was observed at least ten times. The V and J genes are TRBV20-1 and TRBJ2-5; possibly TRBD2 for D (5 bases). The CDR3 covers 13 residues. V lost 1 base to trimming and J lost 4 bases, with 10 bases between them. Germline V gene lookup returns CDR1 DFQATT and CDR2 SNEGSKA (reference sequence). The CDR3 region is CSARAGSGETQYF. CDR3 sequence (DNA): TGCAGTGCTAGAGCGGGAAGTGGAGAGACCCAGTACTTC.

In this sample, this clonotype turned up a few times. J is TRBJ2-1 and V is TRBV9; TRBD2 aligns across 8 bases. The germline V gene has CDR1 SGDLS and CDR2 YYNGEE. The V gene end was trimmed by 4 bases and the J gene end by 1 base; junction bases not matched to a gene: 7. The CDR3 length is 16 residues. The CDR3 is CASSSKSGSSYNEQFF. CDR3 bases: TGTGCCAGCAGCTCTAAAAGCGGGAGTTCCTACAATGAGCAGTTCTTC.

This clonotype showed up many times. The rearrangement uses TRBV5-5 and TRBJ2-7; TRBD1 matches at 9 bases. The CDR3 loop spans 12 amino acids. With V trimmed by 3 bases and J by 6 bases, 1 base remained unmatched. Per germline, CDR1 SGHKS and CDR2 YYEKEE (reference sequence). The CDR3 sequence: CASSWTGVEQYF. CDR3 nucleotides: TGTGCCAGCAGCTGGACAGGGGTCGAGCAGTACTTC.

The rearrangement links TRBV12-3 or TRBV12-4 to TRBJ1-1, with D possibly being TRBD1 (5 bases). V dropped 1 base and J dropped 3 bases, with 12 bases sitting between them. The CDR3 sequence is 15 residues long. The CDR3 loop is CASSLVGADDTEAFF. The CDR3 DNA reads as TGTGCCAGCAGTTTAGTAGGGGCAGACGACACTGAAGCTTTCTTT.

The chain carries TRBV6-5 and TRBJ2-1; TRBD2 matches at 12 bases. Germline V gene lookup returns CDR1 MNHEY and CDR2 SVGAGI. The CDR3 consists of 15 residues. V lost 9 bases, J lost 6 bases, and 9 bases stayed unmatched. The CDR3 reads CARSDALAGGNEQFF. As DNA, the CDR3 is TGTGCCAGAAGTGATGCACTAGCGGGGGGCAATGAGCAGTTCTTC.

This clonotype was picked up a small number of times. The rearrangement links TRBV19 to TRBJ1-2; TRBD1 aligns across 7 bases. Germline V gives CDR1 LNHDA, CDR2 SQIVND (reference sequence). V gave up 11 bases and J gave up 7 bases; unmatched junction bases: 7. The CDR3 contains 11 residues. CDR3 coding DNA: TGTGCCTCGGGACAGTTACGTGGCTACACCTTC. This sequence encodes CASGQLRGYTF. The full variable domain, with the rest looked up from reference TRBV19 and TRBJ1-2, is DGGITQSPKYLFRKEGQNVTLSCEQNLNHDAMYWYRQDPGQGLRLIYYSQIVNDFQKGDIAEGYSVSREKKESFPLTVTSAQKNPTAFYLCASGQLRGYTFGSGTRLTVV.

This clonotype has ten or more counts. This CDR3 is CASSVGGEGYTF. The CDR3 DNA is TGTGCCAGCAGTGTCGGGGGGGAAGGCTACACCTTC. The V call is TRBV27, the J call TRBJ1-2; possibly TRBD1 for D (5 bases). The V end was cut by 5 bases, the J end by 8 bases, with 12 bases between. Per the germline V gene, CDR1 is MNHEY and CDR2 is SMNVEV (reference sequence). The CDR3 is 12 amino acids.

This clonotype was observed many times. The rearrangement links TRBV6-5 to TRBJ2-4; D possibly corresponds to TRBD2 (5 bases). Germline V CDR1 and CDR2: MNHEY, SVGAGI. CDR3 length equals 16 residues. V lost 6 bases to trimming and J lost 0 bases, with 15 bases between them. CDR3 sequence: CASSTFEGIAKNIQYF. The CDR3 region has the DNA TGTGCCAGCAGCACGTTCGAGGGCATAGCCAAAAACATTCAGTACTTC.

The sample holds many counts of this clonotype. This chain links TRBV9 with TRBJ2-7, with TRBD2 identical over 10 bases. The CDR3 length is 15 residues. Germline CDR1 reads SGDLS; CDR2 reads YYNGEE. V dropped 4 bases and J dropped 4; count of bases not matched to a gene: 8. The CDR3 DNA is TGTGCCAGCAGCCCAGAAGCGGGAGGGCCTTACGAGCAGTACTTC. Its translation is CASSPEAGGPYEQYF.

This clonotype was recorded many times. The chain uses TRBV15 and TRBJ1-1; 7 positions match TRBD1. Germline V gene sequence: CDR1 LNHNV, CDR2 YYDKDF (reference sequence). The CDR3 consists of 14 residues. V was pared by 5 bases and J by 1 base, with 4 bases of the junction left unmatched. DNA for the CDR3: TGTGCCACCAGCTCCCGACAGGGGAACACTGAAGCTTTCTTT. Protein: CATSSRQGNTEAFF.

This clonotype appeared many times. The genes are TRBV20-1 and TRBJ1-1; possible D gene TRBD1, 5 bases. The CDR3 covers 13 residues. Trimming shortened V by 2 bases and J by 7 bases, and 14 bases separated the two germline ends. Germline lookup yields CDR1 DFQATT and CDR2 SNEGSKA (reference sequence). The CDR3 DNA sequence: TGCAGTGCTAGAACTCCAGGGACCTTTGAAGCTTTCTTT. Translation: CSARTPGTFEAFF.

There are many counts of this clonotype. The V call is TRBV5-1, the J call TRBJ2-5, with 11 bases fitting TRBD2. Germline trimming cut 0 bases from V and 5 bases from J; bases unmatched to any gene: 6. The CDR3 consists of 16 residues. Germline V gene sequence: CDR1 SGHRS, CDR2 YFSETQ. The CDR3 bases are TGCGCCAGCAGCTTGGTCACTAGCGGGGGCACGGAGACCCAGTACTTC. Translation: CASSLVTSGGTETQYF.

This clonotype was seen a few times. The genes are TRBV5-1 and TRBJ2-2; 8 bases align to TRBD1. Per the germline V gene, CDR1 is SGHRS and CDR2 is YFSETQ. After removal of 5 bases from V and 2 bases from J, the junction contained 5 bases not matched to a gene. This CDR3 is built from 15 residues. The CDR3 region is CASRTGVLNTGELFF. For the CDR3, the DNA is TGCGCCAGCAGGACAGGGGTCCTTAACACCGGGGAGCTGTTTTTT.

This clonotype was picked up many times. CDR3 loop: CASGRPLGGANVLTF. As DNA, the CDR3 is TGTGCCTCTGGAAGACCCTTGGGGGGGGCCAACGTCCTGACTTTC. V gene TRBV7-2 combines with J gene TRBJ2-6; D gene ambiguous. CDR3 length: 15 amino acids. From germline, CDR1 is SGHTA and CDR2 FQGNSA. Trimming took off 11 bases at V and 4 bases at J, with 18 bases between the two ends.

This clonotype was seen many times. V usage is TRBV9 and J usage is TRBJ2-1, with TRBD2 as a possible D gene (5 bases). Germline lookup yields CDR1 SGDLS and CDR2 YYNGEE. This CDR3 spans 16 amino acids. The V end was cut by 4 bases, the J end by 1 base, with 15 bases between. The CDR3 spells CASSPPSGRSYNEQFF. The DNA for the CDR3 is TGTGCCAGCAGCCCCCCCTCGGGGAGATCCTACAATGAGCAGTTCTTC.

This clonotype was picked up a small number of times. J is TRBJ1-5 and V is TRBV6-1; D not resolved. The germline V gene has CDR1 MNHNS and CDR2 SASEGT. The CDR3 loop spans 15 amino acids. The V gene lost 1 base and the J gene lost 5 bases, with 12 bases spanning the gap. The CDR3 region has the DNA TGTGCCAGCAGTGAAGTCCCACAGACCGATCAGCCCCAGCATTTT. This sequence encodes CASSEVPQTDQPQHF.

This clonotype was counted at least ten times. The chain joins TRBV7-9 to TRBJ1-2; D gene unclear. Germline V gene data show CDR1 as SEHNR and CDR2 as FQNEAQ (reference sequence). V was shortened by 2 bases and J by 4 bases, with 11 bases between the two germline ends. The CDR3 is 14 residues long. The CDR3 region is CASSLTEVSYGYTF. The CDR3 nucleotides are TGTGCCAGCAGCTTAACTGAGGTCTCCTATGGCTACACCTTC.